What follows describes a single T cell receptor beta chain. Germline V gene sequence: CDR1 MNHEY, CDR2 SVGEGT. The V gene end was trimmed by 2 bases and the J gene end by 5 bases; junction bases not matched to a gene: 9. There are 16 residues in the CDR3. The sample is drawn from a study of blood T cells in healthy people across ages. The authors ran a second PCR of about 7 to 11 cycles using a sample-barcoded 5' primer and a J-beta primer mix. A single record per CDR3 protein comes from TCRdb applying MiXCR to the 5' RACE reads. The data hold under 950,000 distinct CDR3 sequences, with approximately 21% observed a single time.

The chain recombines TRBV6-2 or TRBV6-3 with TRBJ1-2, with TRBD1 identical over 9 bases. Material: blood. The clonotype was recovered from a man in his sixties or seventies in good health. In DNA, the CDR3 is TGTGCCAGCAGTTACACAAACAGGGGGCGCGGATATGGCTACACCTTC. It translates to CASSYTNRGRGYGYTF.